This TCR beta chain was found in a study of cytomegalovirus exposure and HLA in healthy donors. Study-wide results and caveats: The investigators catalogued 150 or so TCR beta chains as cytomegalovirus-associated. Most TCR beta V segments were productive about 87% or about 30% of the time in an earlier analysis.

The PCR employed 60 Vbeta primers together with 13 Jbeta primers. The table came from immunoSEQ multiplex PCR; TCRdb's copy has only in-frame clones and leaves some out. Across over 55,000 clones, the top ten clones capture 15% of the sample. Comments on this clone: Its matching antigen is unknown.

The junction had 8 bases not matched to a gene; V was cut back by 3 bases and J by 2 bases. The length of the CDR3 is 16 residues. Germline lookup yields CDR1 SGHNT and CDR2 YYREEE (reference sequence). The V gene is TRBV5-4, the J gene TRBJ2-7, with 10 positions matching TRBD2. This clonotype was obtained from a boy between 10 and 17 years old in good health and CMV-seronegative. Sample: PBMCs. In DNA form, the CDR3 reads TGTGCCAGCAGCTATAAAAGCGGGGGGGCTCCCTACGAGCAGTACTTC. Translated, it gives CASSYKSGGAPYEQYF.